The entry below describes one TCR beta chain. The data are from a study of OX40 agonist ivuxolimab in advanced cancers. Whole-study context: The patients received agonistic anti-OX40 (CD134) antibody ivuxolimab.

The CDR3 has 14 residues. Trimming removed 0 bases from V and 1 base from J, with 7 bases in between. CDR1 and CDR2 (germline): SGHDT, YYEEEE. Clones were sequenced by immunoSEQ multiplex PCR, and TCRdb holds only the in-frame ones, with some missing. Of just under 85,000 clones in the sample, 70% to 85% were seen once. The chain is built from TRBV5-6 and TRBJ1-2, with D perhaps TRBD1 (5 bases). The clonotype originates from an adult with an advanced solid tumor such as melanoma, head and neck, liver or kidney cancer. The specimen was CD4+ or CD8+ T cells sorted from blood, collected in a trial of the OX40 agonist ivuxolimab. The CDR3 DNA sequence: TGTGCCAGCAGCTTGGGTGGGGGTAACTATGGCTACACCTTC. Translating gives CASSLGGGNYGYTF.